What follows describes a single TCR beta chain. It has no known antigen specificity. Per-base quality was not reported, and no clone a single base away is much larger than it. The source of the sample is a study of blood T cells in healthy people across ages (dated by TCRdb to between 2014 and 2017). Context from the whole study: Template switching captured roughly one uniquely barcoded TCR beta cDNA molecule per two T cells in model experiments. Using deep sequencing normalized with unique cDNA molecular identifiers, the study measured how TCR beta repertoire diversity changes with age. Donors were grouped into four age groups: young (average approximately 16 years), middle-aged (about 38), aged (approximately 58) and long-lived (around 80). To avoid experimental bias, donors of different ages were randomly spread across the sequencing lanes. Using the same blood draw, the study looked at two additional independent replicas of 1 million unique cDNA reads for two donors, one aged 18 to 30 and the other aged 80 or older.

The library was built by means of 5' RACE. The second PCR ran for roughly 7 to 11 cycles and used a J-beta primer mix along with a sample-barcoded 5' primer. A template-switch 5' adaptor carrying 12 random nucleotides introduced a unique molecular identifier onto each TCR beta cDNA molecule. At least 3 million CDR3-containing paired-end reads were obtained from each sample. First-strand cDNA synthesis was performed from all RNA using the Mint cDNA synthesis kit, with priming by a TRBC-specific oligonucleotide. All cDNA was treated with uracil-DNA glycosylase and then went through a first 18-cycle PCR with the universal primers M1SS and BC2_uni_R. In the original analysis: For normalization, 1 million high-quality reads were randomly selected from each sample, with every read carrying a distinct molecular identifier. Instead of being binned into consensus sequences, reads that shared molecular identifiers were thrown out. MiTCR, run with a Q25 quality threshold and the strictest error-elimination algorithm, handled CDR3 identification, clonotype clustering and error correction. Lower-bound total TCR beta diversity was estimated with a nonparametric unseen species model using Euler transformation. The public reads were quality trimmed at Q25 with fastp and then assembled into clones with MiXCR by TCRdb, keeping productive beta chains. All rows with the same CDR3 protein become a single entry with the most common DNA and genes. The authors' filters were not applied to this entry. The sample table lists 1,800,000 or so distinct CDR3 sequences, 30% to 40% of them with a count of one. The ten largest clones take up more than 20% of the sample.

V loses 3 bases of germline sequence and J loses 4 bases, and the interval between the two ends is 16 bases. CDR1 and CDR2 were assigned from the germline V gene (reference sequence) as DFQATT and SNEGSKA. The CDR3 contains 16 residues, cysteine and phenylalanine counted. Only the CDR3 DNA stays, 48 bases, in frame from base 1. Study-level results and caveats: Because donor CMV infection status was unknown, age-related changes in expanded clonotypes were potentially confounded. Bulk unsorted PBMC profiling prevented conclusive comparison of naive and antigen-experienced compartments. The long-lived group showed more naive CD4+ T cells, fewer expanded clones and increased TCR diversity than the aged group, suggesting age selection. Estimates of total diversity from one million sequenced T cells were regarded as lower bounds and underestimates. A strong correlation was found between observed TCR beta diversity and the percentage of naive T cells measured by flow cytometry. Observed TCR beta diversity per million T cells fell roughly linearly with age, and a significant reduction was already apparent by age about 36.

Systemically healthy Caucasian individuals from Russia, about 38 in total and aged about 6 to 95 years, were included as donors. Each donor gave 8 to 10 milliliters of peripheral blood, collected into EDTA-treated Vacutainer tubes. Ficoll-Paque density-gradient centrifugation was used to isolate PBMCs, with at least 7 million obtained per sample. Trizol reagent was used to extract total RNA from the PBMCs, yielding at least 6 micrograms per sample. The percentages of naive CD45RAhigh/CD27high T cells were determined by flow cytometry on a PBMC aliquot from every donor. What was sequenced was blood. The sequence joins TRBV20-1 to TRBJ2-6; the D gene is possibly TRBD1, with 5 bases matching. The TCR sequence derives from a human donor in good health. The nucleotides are TGCAGTGCTAGCCCAACTGCAGGGATGGGGGCCAACGTCCTGACTTTC. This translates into CSASPTAGMGANVLTF.